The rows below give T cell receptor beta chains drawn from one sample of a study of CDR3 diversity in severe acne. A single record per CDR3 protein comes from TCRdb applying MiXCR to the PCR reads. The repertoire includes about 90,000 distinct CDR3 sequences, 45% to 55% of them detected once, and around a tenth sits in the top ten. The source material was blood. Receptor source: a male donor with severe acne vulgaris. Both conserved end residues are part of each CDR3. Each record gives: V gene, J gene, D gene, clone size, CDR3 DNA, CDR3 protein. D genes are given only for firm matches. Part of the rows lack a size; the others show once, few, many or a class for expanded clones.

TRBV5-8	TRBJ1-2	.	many	TGTGCCAGCAGCCCCGACAAAAACTATGGCTACACCTTC	CASSPDKNYGYTF
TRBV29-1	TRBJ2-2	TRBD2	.	TGCAGCGTTGAAGCTAGCGGGAACACCGGGGAGCTGTTTTTT	CSVEASGNTGELFF
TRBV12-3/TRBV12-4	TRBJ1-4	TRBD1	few	TGTGCCAGCAGTTTTGGACAGGGGCAAGAAAAACTGTTTTTT	CASSFGQGQEKLFF
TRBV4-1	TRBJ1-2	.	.	TGCGCCAGCAGCCAAGTGGATGGCTACACCTTC	CASSQVDGYTF
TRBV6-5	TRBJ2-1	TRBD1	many	TGTGCCAGCAGTTATGTGCAGGGGGCGCGTTCTTTTCGGTTCTTC	CASSYVQGARSFRFF
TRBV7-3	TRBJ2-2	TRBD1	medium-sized	TGTGCCAGCAGCTCCGCCCGACAGGGAATCGGGGAGCTGTTTTTT	CASSSARQGIGELFF
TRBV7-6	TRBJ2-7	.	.	TGTGCCAGCAGCCTTCGACCCTCAGACGAGCAGTACTTC	CASSLRPSDEQYF
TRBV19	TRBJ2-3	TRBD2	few	TGTGCCAGTACCCCAACCACGGGACTAGCGGGAGGATCTAGCACAGATACGCAGTATTTT	CASTPTTGLAGGSSTDTQYF
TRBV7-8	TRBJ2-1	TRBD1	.	TGTGCCAGCAGCTTTACAGGGGGAGTCGGGGACCGTAGTGAGCAGTTCTTC	CASSFTGGVGDRSEQFF
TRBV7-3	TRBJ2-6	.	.	TGTGCCAGCAGCCCCGGGATTGGGGGGGCCAACGTCCTGACTTTC	CASSPGIGGANVLTF
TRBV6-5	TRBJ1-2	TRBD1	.	TGTGCCAGCAACTCCCAGGGGGGCTATGGCTACACCTTC	CASNSQGGYGYTF
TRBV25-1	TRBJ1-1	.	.	TGTGCCAGCAGTCTGGGTGTGGGCACTGAAGCTTCCTTT	CASSLGVGTEASF
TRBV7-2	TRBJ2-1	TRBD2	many	TGTGCCAGCAGCCTAACTAGCGGGATCTACAATGAGCAGTTCTTC	CASSLTSGIYNEQFF
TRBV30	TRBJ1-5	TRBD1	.	TGTGCCTGGGCAGGGGGAAGCAATCAGCCCCAGCATTTT	CAWAGGSNQPQHF
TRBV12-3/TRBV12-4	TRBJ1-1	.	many	TGTGCCAGCAGTTTAGTTCGGAAGAACACTGAAGCTTTCTTT	CASSLVRKNTEAFF
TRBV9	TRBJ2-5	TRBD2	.	TGTGCCAGCAGCGGCCCCATTTCCGGGACTAATATGGAAGAGACCCAGTACTTC	CASSGPISGTNMEETQYF
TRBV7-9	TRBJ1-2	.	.	TGTGCCAGCAGCTCGTCCTTGTCCTATGGCTACACCTTC	CASSSSLSYGYTF
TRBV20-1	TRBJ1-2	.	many	TGCAGTGCCATAACCGGGGGGACGGGCTATGGCTACACCTTC	CSAITGGTGYGYTF
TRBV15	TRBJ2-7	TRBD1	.	TGTGCCACCAGCAGAGAGGGACAGGGGGCCTACGAGCAGTACTTC	CATSREGQGAYEQYF
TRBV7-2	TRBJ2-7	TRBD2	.	TGTGCCAGCAGTCCCGGGGGGGCGGACTACGAGCAGTACTTC	CASSPGGADYEQYF
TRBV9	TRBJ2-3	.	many	TGTGCCAGCAGCGTAGACCCAAGACAGGTCCTTAGCACAGATACGCAGTATTTT	CASSVDPRQVLSTDTQYF
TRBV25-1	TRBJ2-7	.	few	TGTGCCAGCAGTGAACTGTCAAAGGGCTTTAACGAGCAGTACTTC	CASSELSKGFNEQYF
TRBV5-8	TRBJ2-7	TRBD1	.	TGTGCCAGCAGCTCGGGACAGGGGAGCGAGCAGTACTTC	CASSSGQGSEQYF
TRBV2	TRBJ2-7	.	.	TGTGCCAGCAGTCCTACAGGGCTATACGAGCAGTACTTC	CASSPTGLYEQYF
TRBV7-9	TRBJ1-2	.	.	TGTGCCAGCAGCTTAGCCCTACAACAGGTGAACTATGGCTACACCTTC	CASSLALQQVNYGYTF
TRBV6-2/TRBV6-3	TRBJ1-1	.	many	TGTGCCAGCAGTTTAGTATCGAATGGGCGGTTGAACACTGAAGCTTTCTTT	CASSLVSNGRLNTEAFF
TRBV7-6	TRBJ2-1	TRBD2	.	TGTGCCAGCAGCGCGACGACAGGACTAGCGGAGCAGTTCTTC	CASSATTGLAEQFF
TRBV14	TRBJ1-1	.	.	TGTGCCAGCAGCACCCTACAGGGCATGAACACTGAAGCTTTCTTT	CASSTLQGMNTEAFF
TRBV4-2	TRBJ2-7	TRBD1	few	TGTGCCAGCAGCCAAGAGACAGGGGGGTACGAGCAGTACTTC	CASSQETGGYEQYF
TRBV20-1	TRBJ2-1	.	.	TGCAGTGCCTCAGGATTTGCGGGAAATTACAATGAGCAGTTCTTC	CSASGFAGNYNEQFF
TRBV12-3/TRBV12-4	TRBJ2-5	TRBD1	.	TGTGCCAGCAGGGGACAGGGAGAGACCCAGTACTTC	CASRGQGETQYF
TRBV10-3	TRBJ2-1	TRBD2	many	TGTGCCATCAGTGAGAGGACAGGGAAAGCTAGCGGGAGTAGCTCCTACAATGAGCAGTTCTTC	CAISERTGKASGSSSYNEQFF
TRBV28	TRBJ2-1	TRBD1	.	TGTGCCAGCAGGCCGGACAGGGGGGCCTACAATGGGCAGTTCTTC	CASRPDRGAYNGQFF
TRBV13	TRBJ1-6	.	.	TGTGCCAGCAGCACCTACGGGCCCCAGAACGGCCTTTCACCCCTCCACTTT	CASSTYGPQNGLSPLHF
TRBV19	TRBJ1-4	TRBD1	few	TGTGCCAGTAGCCGGAGTGACAGGGGATTTGCAACTAATGAAAAACTGTTTTTT	CASSRSDRGFATNEKLFF
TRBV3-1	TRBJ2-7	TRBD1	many	TGTGCCAGTAGTCCAGGGGGTACCTACGAGCAGTACTTC	CASSPGGTYEQYF
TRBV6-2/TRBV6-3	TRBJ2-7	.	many	TGTGCCAGCAGTTACTCGACGGGAGTTGGTTCACACGAGCAGTACTTC	CASSYSTGVGSHEQYF